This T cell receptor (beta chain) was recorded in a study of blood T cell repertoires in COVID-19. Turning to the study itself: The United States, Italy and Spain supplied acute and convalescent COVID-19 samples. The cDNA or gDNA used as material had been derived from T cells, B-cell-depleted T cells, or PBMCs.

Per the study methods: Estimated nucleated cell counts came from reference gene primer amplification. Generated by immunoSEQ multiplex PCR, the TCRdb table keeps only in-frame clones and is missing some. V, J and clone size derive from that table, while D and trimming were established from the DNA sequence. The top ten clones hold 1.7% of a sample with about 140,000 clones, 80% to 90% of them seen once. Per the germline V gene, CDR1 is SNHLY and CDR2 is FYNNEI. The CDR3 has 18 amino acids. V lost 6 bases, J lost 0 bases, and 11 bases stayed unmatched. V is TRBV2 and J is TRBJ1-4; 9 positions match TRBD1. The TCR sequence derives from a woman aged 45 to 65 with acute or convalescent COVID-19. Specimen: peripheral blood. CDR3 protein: CASRAGTGRLSTNEKLFF. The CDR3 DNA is TGTGCCAGCAGAGCCGGGACAGGGAGGTTATCAACTAATGAAAAACTGTTTTTT. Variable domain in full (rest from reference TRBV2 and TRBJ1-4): EPEVTQTPSHQVTQMGQEVILRCVPISNHLYFYWYRQILGQKVEFLVSFYNNEISEKSEIFDDQFSVERPDGSNFTLKIRSTKLEDSAMYFCASRAGTGRLSTNEKLFFGSGTQLSVL.